This TCR beta chain was sequenced for a study of molecular identifiers for immune sequencing clone quantification. TCRdb independently ran MiXCR on the PCR reads; one entry per CDR3 protein. This sample has roughly 65,000 distinct CDR3 sequences, with around 17% found just once. CDR3 length: 14 amino acids. Per germline, CDR1 KGHDR and CDR2 SFDVKD. Germline trimming cut 4 bases from V and 3 bases from J; bases unmatched to any gene: 0. This clonotype was observed many times. The receptor's source is a human donor in good health. Some libraries in this study had Jurkat cell RNA spiked in. Sequenced: naive CD8+ T cells from blood, with Jurkat cell RNA spiked in. Subset here: FACS-sorted CD8+CD4-CCR7+CD45RA+ naive T cells. The rearrangement links TRBV24-1 to TRBJ2-2; 8 bases are shared with TRBD1. The CDR3 here is CATSETGDTGELFF. CDR3 bases: TGTGCCACCAGTGAGACAGGGGACACCGGGGAGCTGTTTTTT.